The 18 T cell receptor beta chains below all came from one sample that was sequenced in a study of post-analysis software for immune sequencing data (dated by TCRdb to the mid-2010s). These receptors have no identified antigens. What the authors observed across the whole study: Patients showed significantly higher frequencies than controls for five TRBV segments, among them TRBV5-6, TRBV5-1 and TRBV20-1.

The library came from PCR. For sequencing, an Illumina HiSeq 2500 was employed. Unique molecular identifiers were incorporated into TCR beta cDNA libraries to reduce PCR and sequencing biases. TCRdb redid the processing of the public reads, applying fastp at Q25 and MiXCR, and retained in-frame beta chains. Rows matching on CDR3 protein sequence are summarized as one entry with the most common DNA and genes. The sample includes hundreds of thousands of distinct CDR3 sequences, with about 27% observed a single time. About 0.5% of the sample goes to the ten largest clones. The sample was blood. The receptors were sampled from a girl aged 10 to 17 with multiple sclerosis.

The chain links TRBV6-2 or TRBV6-3 to TRBJ2-2, with no clear D. Germline V gene data show CDR1 as MNHEY and CDR2 as SVGEGT. Trimming shortened V by 2 bases and J by 4 bases, and 2 bases separated the two germline ends. This CDR3 is built from 12 residues. DNA of the CDR3: TGTGCCAGCAGTTACGCCACCGGGGAGCTGTTTTTT. Encoded protein: CASSYATGELFF.

This chain joins TRBV9 and TRBJ2-7, with D perhaps matching TRBD1 (6 bases). CDR1 is SGDLS, CDR2 YYNGEE, per germline. The CDR3 has 14 residues. The V and J ends lost 2 bases and 3 bases respectively, with 12 bases between them. The CDR3 is CASSVGTPDYEQYF. In DNA form, the CDR3 reads TGTGCCAGCAGCGTGGGGACACCGGACTACGAGCAGTACTTC. The complete variable domain, with remaining parts taken from reference TRBV9 and TRBJ2-7, reads DSGVTQTPKHLITATGQRVTLRCSPRSGDLSVYWYQQSLDQGLQFLIQYYNGEERAKGNILERFSAQQFPDLHSELNLSSLELGDSALYFCASSVGTPDYEQYFGPGTRLTVT.

The chain combines TRBV18 with TRBJ2-7; unclear D gene. This CDR3 region has 13 residues. The V and J ends lost 3 bases and 7 bases respectively, with 13 bases between them. Germline V lookup: CDR1 KGHSH, CDR2 LQKENI. The chain's CDR3 is CASSPARENEQYF. The CDR3 DNA sequence: TGTGCCAGCTCACCCGCTAGGGAAAATGAGCAGTACTTC. Variable domain in full (rest from reference TRBV18 and TRBJ2-7): NAGVMQNPRHLVRRRGQEARLRCSPMKGHSHVYWYRQLPEEGLKFMVYLQKENIIDESGMPKERFSAEFPKEGPSILRIQQVVRGDSAAYFCASSPARENEQYFGPGTRLTVT.

This chain joins TRBV20-1 and TRBJ2-7, with a tentative D call TRBD2 (6 bases). Trimming took off 3 bases at V and 4 bases at J, with 13 bases between the two ends. The CDR3 has 13 amino acids. The germline gives CDR1 DFQATT, CDR2 SNEGSKA (reference sequence). This CDR3 is CSASQDYTYEQYF. In DNA form, the CDR3 reads TGCAGTGCTAGCCAGGACTACACGTACGAGCAGTACTTC.

Here the CDR3 DNA reads TGTGCCATCAGTGAAATCCCGAGTGAGCAGTACTTC. Its translation: CAISEIPSEQYF. The chain links TRBV10-3 to TRBJ2-4; D not certain. Trimming cost V 3 bases and J 13 bases, with 13 bases left between them. Germline CDR1 ENHRY, CDR2 SYGVKD. The CDR3 has 12 amino acids.

The chain links TRBV28 to TRBJ2-7, with TRBD1 identical over 9 bases. Trimming took 3 bases from V and 5 from J; bases not matched to a gene: 5. The CDR3 has 14 residues. The germline V gene encodes CDR1 MDHEN and CDR2 SYDVKM. The CDR3 nucleotides are TGTGCCAGCAGTTTGGAGCGGGACAGGGACGAGCAGTACTTC. This sequence encodes CASSLERDRDEQYF. The entire variable domain, with the rest obtained from reference TRBV28 and TRBJ2-7, is as follows: DVKVTQSSRYLVKRTGEKVFLECVQDMDHENMFWYRQDPGLGLRLIYFSYDVKMKEKGDIPEGYSVSREKKERFSLILESASTNQTSMYLCASSLERDRDEQYFGPGTRLTVT.

The rearrangement joins TRBV10-3 to TRBJ2-2; TRBD1 might be the D (5 bases). This CDR3 has 12 residues. Trimming cost V 7 bases and J 6 bases, with 9 bases left between them. Germline values: CDR1 ENHRY, CDR2 SYGVKD. The CDR3 bases are TGTGCCATCAATAAGGGGTCCGGGGAGCTGTTTTTT. Translation gives CAINKGSGELFF.

The V call is TRBV7-9, the J call TRBJ2-1; D is ambiguous. The CDR3 runs to 14 residues. Looked up from germline, CDR1 is SEHNR and CDR2 is FQNEAQ (reference sequence). The ends were cut back, 4 bases at V and 3 bases at J, with 10 bases in the middle. The CDR3 sequence: CASSSTRIYNEQFF. CDR3 DNA sequence: TGTGCCAGCAGCTCAACACGGATCTACAATGAGCAGTTCTTC. The whole variable domain, remainder taken from reference TRBV7-9 and TRBJ2-1, is DTGVSQNPRHKITKRGQNVTFRCDPISEHNRLYWYRQTLGQGPEFLTYFQNEAQLEKSRLLSDRFSAERPKGSFSTLEIQRTEQGDSAMYLCASSSTRIYNEQFFGPGTRLTVL.

The V gene is TRBV5-5, the J gene TRBJ2-1, with 12 bases fitting TRBD2. V shed 4 bases and J 2 bases; nucleotides not matched to a gene: 16. Germline lookup yields CDR1 SGHKS and CDR2 YYEKEE (reference sequence). This CDR3 is built from 20 residues. CDR3 in amino acids: CASSLPLGLAGGVTYNEQFF. In DNA form, the CDR3 reads TGTGCCAGCAGCCTCCCCCTCGGGCTAGCGGGAGGGGTTACCTACAATGAGCAGTTCTTC.

This chain links TRBV6-6 with TRBJ2-1; no reliable D call. V was cut by 0 bases and J by 5 bases, with 5 bases left in between. Per germline, CDR1 MNHNY and CDR2 SVGAGI (reference sequence). The CDR3 length is 13 residues. For the CDR3, the DNA is TGTGCCAGCAGTTACTCGAAACACAATGAGCAGTTCTTC. It encodes CASSYSKHNEQFF.

The V and J genes are TRBV9 and TRBJ1-2; D remains ambiguous. There are 14 residues in the CDR3. Germline V CDR1 and CDR2: SGDLS, YYNGEE. Trimming took 0 bases from V and 7 from J, leaving 13 bases between them. The CDR3 nucleotides are TGTGCCAGCAGCGTAGGCGCCGGCGGGCGTGGCTACACCTTC. This codes for CASSVGAGGRGYTF.

This sequence joins TRBV12-3 or TRBV12-4 and TRBJ1-5, with D possibly TRBD1 on 5 matching bases. V gave up 2 bases and J gave up 4 bases, with 21 bases separating them. The CDR3 sequence is 18 residues long. CDR3 sequence (DNA): TGTGCCAGCAGTTTACCTACCCGCCGGGACCAAGGAAATCAGCCCCAGCATTTT. Encoded protein: CASSLPTRRDQGNQPQHF.

The CDR3 DNA follows: TGCAGTGCTGGTGACATTAGACTAGCGGGAGGGAGCACAGATACGCAGTATTTT. It is translated as CSAGDIRLAGGSTDTQYF. This chain joins TRBV20-1 and TRBJ2-3, with TRBD2 matching 14 bases. The V gene's germline CDR1 is DFQATT and CDR2 SNEGSKA (reference sequence). V gave up 5 bases and J gave up 0 bases; unmatched junction bases: 10. CDR3 length equals 18 residues.

This clonotype turned up a few times. CDR3 sequence reads: CASSYSSGRSSGNTIYF. The CDR3 DNA reads as TGTGCCAGCAGTTACTCGAGCGGCAGGTCCTCTGGAAACACCATATATTTT. V and J are TRBV6-5 and TRBJ1-3, with no clear D. In germline, CDR1 is MNHEY, CDR2 SVGAGI. Trimming stripped 0 bases from V and 0 bases from J, with 12 bases between. This CDR3 region has 17 residues.

The V gene is TRBV23-1, the J gene TRBJ1-5; no firm D call. TRBV23-1 is placed among ORFs of uncertain function. V lost 8 bases and J 6 bases, leaving 11 bases between the germline ends. The CDR3 totals 12 residues. The chain's CDR3 is CASSAGCQPQHF. Written as DNA, the CDR3 is TGCGCCAGCTCCGCGGGGTGTCAGCCCCAGCATTTT.

The chain has TRBV7-9 and TRBJ2-7; TRBD1 or TRBD2 may be the D gene (5 bases each). Germline V gene sequence: CDR1 SEHNR, CDR2 FQNEAQ (reference sequence). V lost 4 bases and J lost 6, with 13 bases in between. The CDR3 covers 13 residues. CDR3 coding DNA: TGTGCCAGCAGCTCGGGACCCGTTGGCGAGCAGTACTTC. Protein product: CASSSGPVGEQYF.

The chain couples TRBV7-9 to TRBJ2-1, with D possibly TRBD2 on 6 matching bases. V was pared by 6 bases and J by 7 bases, with 13 bases between. In germline, CDR1 is SEHNR, CDR2 FQNEAQ (reference sequence). The CDR3 extends over 13 amino acids. The CDR3 nucleotides read TGTGCCAGCAGTTACGGGGCGGGGAATGAGCAGTTCTTC. Encoded protein: CASSYGAGNEQFF. Filled out from reference TRBV7-9 and TRBJ2-1, the complete variable domain reads DTGVSQNPRHKITKRGQNVTFRCDPISEHNRLYWYRQTLGQGPEFLTYFQNEAQLEKSRLLSDRFSAERPKGSFSTLEIQRTEQGDSAMYLCASSYGAGNEQFFGPGTRLTVL.

V is TRBV15 and J is TRBJ1-5; possible D gene TRBD1, 6 bases. Trimming took 8 bases from V and 0 from J, leaving 20 bases between them. The CDR3 totals 17 residues. Germline V gene data show CDR1 as LNHNV and CDR2 as YYDKDF (reference sequence). The CDR3 DNA follows: TGTGCCACCGGCACGGCGAGGGGGGAATATAGCAATCAGCCCCAGCATTTT. This gives the protein CATGTARGEYSNQPQHF.